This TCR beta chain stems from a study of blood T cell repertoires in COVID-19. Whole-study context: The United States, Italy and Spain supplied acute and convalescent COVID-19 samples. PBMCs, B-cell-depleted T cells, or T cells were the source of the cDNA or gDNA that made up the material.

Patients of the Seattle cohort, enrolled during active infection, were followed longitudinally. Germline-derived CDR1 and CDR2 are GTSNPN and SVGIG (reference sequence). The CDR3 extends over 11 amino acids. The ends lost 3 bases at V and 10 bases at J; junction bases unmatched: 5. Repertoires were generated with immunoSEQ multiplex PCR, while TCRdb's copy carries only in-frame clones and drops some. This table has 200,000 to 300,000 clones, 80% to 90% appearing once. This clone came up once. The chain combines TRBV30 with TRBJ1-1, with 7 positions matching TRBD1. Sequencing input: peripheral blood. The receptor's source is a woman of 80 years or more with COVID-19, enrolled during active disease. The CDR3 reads CAWRPPGGAFF. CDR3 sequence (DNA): TGTGCCTGGAGGCCCCCAGGGGGAGCTTTCTTT.